Following are 26 T cell receptor beta chains from one sample sequenced in a study of blood T cell repertoires in COVID-19. The protocol was immunoSEQ multiplex PCR, while the TCRdb copy is restricted to in-frame clones and leaves out a portion. This table holds some 290,000 clones, around 87% found once. The sequencing sample was made of peripheral blood. The receptors were sampled from a middle-aged woman with COVID-19, enrolled during active disease.

This chain uses TRBV15 with TRBJ2-4, with D perhaps TRBD2 (6 bases). This CDR3 comprises 15 residues. Germline V gene lookup returns CDR1 LNHNV and CDR2 YYDKDF (reference sequence). The V and J ends lost 0 bases and 10 bases respectively, with 16 bases between them. CDR3 coding DNA: TGTGCCACCAGCAGAGAGGTTGGCTGGCGGGGTATTCAGTACTTC. Protein: CATSREVGWRGIQYF.

The chain couples TRBV4-3 to TRBJ2-3; tentatively, D is TRBD1 (5 bases). The CDR3 is made up of 14 amino acids. The germline gives CDR1 LGHNA, CDR2 YSLEER. V was clipped by 0 bases and J by 1 base, with 5 bases between them. The CDR3 DNA reads as TGCGCCAGCAGCCAAGAGGGGCGCACAGATACGCAGTATTTT. Protein: CASSQEGRTDTQYF.

V and J are TRBV19 and TRBJ1-5; TRBD1 matches at 8 bases. The V and J ends lost 1 base and 6 bases, in that order; junction bases with no gene match: 5. This CDR3 comprises 15 residues. Germline CDR1 LNHDA, CDR2 SQIVND (reference sequence). The CDR3 protein is CASSIVATGVQPQHF. In DNA, the CDR3 is TGTGCCAGTAGTATAGTCGCGACAGGGGTTCAGCCCCAGCATTTT.

This clone was detected only once. The chain joins TRBV19 to TRBJ2-3; D gene unclear. The V end was cut by 3 bases, the J end by 5 bases, with 21 bases between. Germline CDR1 LNHDA, CDR2 SQIVND (reference sequence). The CDR3 consists of 17 residues. In DNA, the CDR3 is TGTGCCAGTAGTATGGCCCCGAGGCAATCGAACCGAGATACGCAGTATTTT. It yields the protein CASSMAPRQSNRDTQYF.

The V call is TRBV4-3, the J call TRBJ1-6; 8 nucleotides line up with TRBD1. The CDR3 runs to 17 residues. V trimming: 4 bases; J trimming: 8 bases; junction bases outside the gene matches: 13. Germline V gene sequence: CDR1 LGHNA, CDR2 YSLEER. CDR3 loop: CASSLGVGGTGDSPLHF. The CDR3, as DNA: TGCGCCAGCAGCCTGGGGGTGGGCGGGACAGGTGATTCACCCCTCCACTTT.

V is TRBV7-2 and J is TRBJ1-2; 9 bases align to TRBD1. Germline lookup yields CDR1 SGHTA and CDR2 FQGNSA. CDR3 length: 15 amino acids. The trim removed 4 bases at V and 8 bases at J, leaving 11 bases unmatched. CDR3 in DNA: TGTGCCAGCAGCTGGCTCCAACAGGGGGCAGGAGGCTACACCTTC. It encodes CASSWLQQGAGGYTF.

The V and J genes are TRBV9 and TRBJ2-3; maybe TRBD2 (5 bases). CDR3 length: 16 residues. Germline loops: CDR1 SGDLS, CDR2 YYNGEE. Trimming stripped 0 bases from V and 4 bases from J, with 15 bases between. In nucleotides, the CDR3 is TGTGCCAGCAGCGTAGCTTCGCGGACTTCGGCAGATACGCAGTATTTT. Encoded protein: CASSVASRTSADTQYF.

The chain links TRBV5-1 to TRBJ2-3, with D possibly being TRBD2 (5 bases). Trimming pared 4 bases from V and 0 bases from J, leaving 21 bases between. The CDR3 has 18 amino acids. Germline lookup yields CDR1 SGHRS and CDR2 YFSETQ. CDR3: CASSTRLRGPPSTDTQYF. The CDR3 nucleotides are TGCGCCAGCAGCACCCGACTGCGCGGGCCTCCGAGCACAGATACGCAGTATTTT.

The V call is TRBV7-2, the J call TRBJ1-5, with TRBD1 as a possible D gene (6 bases). The CDR3 extends over 14 amino acids. V was pared by 3 bases and J by 7 bases, with 13 bases between. CDR1 and CDR2 (germline): SGHTA, FQGNSA. CDR3 loop: CASSLGAKDQPQHF. CDR3 nucleotide sequence: TGTGCCAGCAGCTTGGGGGCCAAGGACCAGCCCCAGCATTTT.

DNA of the CDR3: TGTGCCGGAATGAAGGGGAACTATGGCTACACCTTC. Translating it yields CAGMKGNYGYTF. The chain uses TRBV6-6 and TRBJ1-2; a possible D gene is TRBD1 (5 bases). Per germline, CDR1 MNHNY and CDR2 SVGAGI (reference sequence). The V end was cut by 11 bases, the J end by 2 bases, with 12 bases between. This CDR3 comprises 12 residues.

This chain connects TRBV14 to TRBJ2-2, with D possibly TRBD2 on 6 matching bases. The CDR3 contains 15 residues. Trimming shortened V by 1 base and J by 4 bases, and 10 bases separated the two germline ends. Germline V CDR1 and CDR2: SGHDN, FVKESK. In nucleotides, the CDR3 is TGTGCCAGCAGCCAAGTGGGACTTCCCACCGGGGAGCTGTTTTTT. Translation gives CASSQVGLPTGELFF.

V usage is TRBV4-3 and J usage is TRBJ2-1, with 7 bases aligning to TRBD2. Unmatched junction bases numbered 6, after V lost 4 bases and J lost 6 bases. CDR1 and CDR2 from the germline V gene are LGHNA and YSLEER. This CDR3 has 14 amino acids. CDR3 loop: CASSPKGGINEQFF. Written as DNA, the CDR3 is TGCGCCAGCAGCCCTAAGGGAGGGATCAATGAGCAGTTCTTC.

The chain recombines TRBV7-9 with TRBJ2-7; D perhaps matches TRBD1 (6 bases). Looked up from germline, CDR1 is SEHNR and CDR2 is FQNEAQ (reference sequence). Between the trimmed V and J ends, which lost 5 bases and 4 bases, there was a span of 18 bases. There are 15 residues in the CDR3. The CDR3 DNA reads as TGTGCCAGCAGCCAGAGGGGGTTGTCCCTTTACGAGCAGTACTTC. Its translation: CASSQRGLSLYEQYF.

This rearrangement joins TRBV30 to TRBJ1-3; 7 nucleotides match TRBD1. CDR3 length: 14 residues. J lost 5 bases, V lost 2 bases, and 6 bases had no gene match. CDR1 and CDR2 (germline): GTSNPN, SVGIG (reference sequence). CDR3 sequence (DNA): TGTGCCTGGAGTCGGACAGGAAGAAGAAACACCATATATTTT. This sequence encodes CAWSRTGRRNTIYF.

The chain carries TRBV5-4 and TRBJ1-3; 7 bases are shared with TRBD1. Germline V CDR1 and CDR2: SGHNT, YYREEE (reference sequence). CDR3 length: 14 residues. The ends lost 4 bases at V and 6 bases at J; junction bases unmatched: 7. For the CDR3, the DNA is TGTGCCAGCAGCCCGGGACAGACCCCAAACACCATATATTTT. Translation: CASSPGQTPNTIYF.

J is TRBJ1-1 and V is TRBV9; no clear D. The germline CDR1 and CDR2 sequences are SGDLS and YYNGEE. V was clipped by 4 bases and J by 4 bases, with 17 bases between them. The CDR3 is made up of 15 amino acids. The CDR3 protein is CASSPGGRLGTEAFF. In nucleotides, the CDR3 is TGTGCCAGCAGCCCAGGAGGACGGTTGGGCACTGAAGCTTTCTTT.

The rearrangement uses TRBV2 and TRBJ2-5; 9 positions agree with TRBD1. CDR1 SNHLY and CDR2 FYNNEI come from the germline V gene. This CDR3 has 15 amino acids. The trim removed 1 base at V and 4 bases at J, leaving 4 bases unmatched. Here the CDR3 reads CASSEGDRVGETQYF. The DNA of the CDR3 is TGTGCCAGCAGTGAAGGGGACAGGGTTGGAGAGACCCAGTACTTC. Drawing the rest from reference TRBV2 and TRBJ2-5, the complete variable domain is EPEVTQTPSHQVTQMGQEVILRCVPISNHLYFYWYRQILGQKVEFLVSFYNNEISEKSEIFDDQFSVERPDGSNFTLKIRSTKLEDSAMYFCASSEGDRVGETQYFGPGTRLLVL.

This chain connects TRBV28 to TRBJ2-7, with 7 bases matching TRBD1. Germline CDR1 is MDHEN and CDR2 is SYDVKM. CDR3 size: 16 residues. V was clipped by 3 bases and J by 2 bases; unmatched bases: 10. The CDR3 DNA sequence: TGTGCCAGCAGTTTGCCTTCGACAGGGTATCCCTACGAGCAGTACTTC. This translates into CASSLPSTGYPYEQYF.

V usage is TRBV2 and J usage is TRBJ2-5; D might be TRBD2 (6 bases). Trimming shortened V by 6 bases and J by 4 bases, and 30 bases separated the two germline ends. The CDR3 sequence is 19 residues long. The germline V gene encodes CDR1 SNHLY and CDR2 FYNNEI. The CDR3 sequence: CASSPPQGVGSRRGETQYF. The CDR3 DNA follows: TGTGCCAGCAGCCCACCCCAGGGAGTCGGATCGCGGAGGGGAGAGACCCAGTACTTC.

The chain combines TRBV9 with TRBJ1-5, with 7 bases that match TRBD1. The V gene end was trimmed by 4 bases and the J gene end by 4 bases; junction bases not matched to a gene: 8. Germline V gene data show CDR1 as SGDLS and CDR2 as YYNGEE. CDR3 length: 15 residues. In DNA, the CDR3 is TGTGCCAGCAGCCCCGGACAGGAGCTTAATCAGCCCCAGCATTTT. This codes for CASSPGQELNQPQHF.

The chain has TRBV14 and TRBJ2-4; no reliable D call. Per the germline V gene, CDR1 is SGHDN and CDR2 is FVKESK. Trimming stripped 0 bases from V and 0 bases from J, with 12 bases between. This CDR3 has 17 residues. CDR3 coding DNA: TGTGCCAGCAGCCAAGAAGGAGCCGAACTAGCCAAAAACATTCAGTACTTC. Protein sequence: CASSQEGAELAKNIQYF.

On this clone itself: Germline and junction disagree at one end, which may indicate a read error. The CDR3 spells CASSLGTSDTDTQYF. CDR3 sequence (DNA): TGTGCTAGCAGCCTAGGGACTAGCGACACAGATACGCAGTATTTT. This chain connects TRBV7-7 to TRBJ2-3; TRBD2 aligns across 10 bases. Per germline, CDR1 SSHAT and CDR2 FNYEAQ (reference sequence). The CDR3 loop spans 15 amino acids.

The chain combines TRBV19 with TRBJ2-1; the match to TRBD1 covers 7 bases. This CDR3 region has 16 residues. V shed 6 bases and J 0 bases; nucleotides not matched to a gene: 8. Germline V gene data show CDR1 as LNHDA and CDR2 as SQIVND (reference sequence). In nucleotides, the CDR3 is TGTGCCAGTAGAGATCCGGGACAGAGCTCCTACAATGAGCAGTTCTTC. Its translation: CASRDPGQSSYNEQFF.

The V call is TRBV15, the J call TRBJ1-4; tentatively, D is TRBD1 (6 bases). The germline V gene encodes CDR1 LNHNV and CDR2 YYDKDF (reference sequence). This CDR3 region has 16 residues. The V and J ends lost 0 bases and 4 bases respectively, with 12 bases between them. CDR3 nucleotides: TGTGCCACCAGCAGAGATCTGGCAGGGGATAATGAAAAACTGTTTTTT. Its protein product is CATSRDLAGDNEKLFF.

This clone was detected only a few times. The CDR3 is CASSRLADLLGGELFF. The CDR3, as DNA: TGTGCCAGTAGTAGGCTAGCGGACTTATTGGGCGGGGAGCTGTTTTTT. This chain connects TRBV19 to TRBJ2-2; 7 positions agree with TRBD2. In germline, CDR1 is LNHDA, CDR2 SQIVND (reference sequence). The junction had 12 bases not matched to a gene; V was cut back by 4 bases and J by 7 bases. The length of the CDR3 is 16 residues.

For the CDR3, the DNA is TGTGCCAGCAGTTTCCCGAGGACAGGTATGAACACTGAAGCTTTCTTT. This sequence encodes CASSFPRTGMNTEAFF. The chain uses TRBV28 and TRBJ1-1; 7 bases fit TRBD1. This CDR3 is built from 16 residues. Germline assignment: CDR1 MDHEN and CDR2 SYDVKM. The V and J ends lost 3 bases and 0 bases, in that order; junction bases with no gene match: 7. Drawing the rest from reference TRBV28 and TRBJ1-1, the complete variable domain is DVKVTQSSRYLVKRTGEKVFLECVQDMDHENMFWYRQDPGLGLRLIYFSYDVKMKEKGDIPEGYSVSREKKERFSLILESASTNQTSMYLCASSFPRTGMNTEAFFGQGTRLTVV.